These 23 T cell receptor beta chains came from one sample sequenced in a study of CD8 T cells in Susac syndrome. The RNA input was roughly 0.45 to 1 ug, and it was reverse transcribed with random hexamers. TCRdb called the immunoSEQ multiplex PCR reads again in MiXCR, with one record for every CDR3 protein. The profile covers some 160,000 distinct CDR3 sequences, with 94% appearing a single time and 0.12% taken by the ten largest. The specimen was CD4+ T cells from PBMCs. Every receptor here comes from a human donor with Susac syndrome.

The V gene is TRBV19, the J gene TRBJ2-1, with 8 bases fitting TRBD2. This CDR3 has 16 amino acids. V was pared by 3 bases and J by 4 bases, with 8 bases of the junction left unmatched. The germline gives CDR1 LNHDA, CDR2 SQIVND (reference sequence). This CDR3 reads CASSIRGTSRYNEQFF. CDR3 coding DNA: TGTGCCAGTAGTATCCGGGGGACTAGTAGGTACAATGAGCAGTTCTTC.

The chain carries TRBV30 and TRBJ1-2, with D perhaps matching TRBD1 (6 bases). Germline V CDR1 and CDR2: GTSNPN, SVGIG (reference sequence). The V gene lost 3 bases and the J gene lost 3 bases, with 8 bases spanning the gap. The CDR3 covers 12 residues. CDR3 coding DNA: TGTGCCTGGAGCAGGGGAGACTATGGCTACACCTTC. Encoded protein: CAWSRGDYGYTF.

The rearrangement links TRBV5-1 to TRBJ1-6; 9 bases match TRBD1. Unmatched junction bases numbered 8, after V lost 0 bases and J lost 7 bases. The germline V gene has CDR1 SGHRS and CDR2 YFSETQ. The length of the CDR3 is 17 residues. CDR3 DNA: TGCGCCAGCAGCTTGGGTATTCCAGGACAGGGGAATTCACCCCTCCACTTT. This sequence encodes CASSLGIPGQGNSPLHF. Full variable domain (missing parts from reference TRBV5-1 and TRBJ1-6): KAGVTQTPRYLIKTRGQQVTLSCSPISGHRSVSWYQQTPGQGLQFLFEYFSETQRNKGNFPGRFSGRQFSNSRSEMNVSTLELGDSALYLCASSLGIPGQGNSPLHFGNGTRLTVT.

This chain connects TRBV9 to TRBJ1-6; D possibly corresponds to TRBD1 (5 bases). The CDR3 consists of 13 residues. V lost 6 bases and J lost 14, with 18 bases in between. Germline V gene data show CDR1 as SGDLS and CDR2 as YYNGEE. CDR3 region: CASTHPGILALHF. DNA of the CDR3: TGTGCCAGCACTCATCCAGGGATTCTCGCCCTCCACTTT.

This clonotype has only one observation. V gene TRBV29-1 combines with J gene TRBJ2-2, with 9 bases identical to TRBD1. The trim removed 7 bases at V and 6 bases at J, leaving 12 bases unmatched. CDR1 and CDR2 (germline): SQVTM, ANQGSEA. The CDR3 has 15 amino acids. As DNA, the CDR3 is TGCAGCGCCGGAACCGGGACAGGGTCTCCCGGGGAGCTGTTTTTT. Translated: CSAGTGTGSPGELFF.

The chain has TRBV12-3 or TRBV12-4 and TRBJ1-4; D unclear. This CDR3 comprises 14 residues. Trimming removed 0 bases from V and 4 bases from J, with 6 bases in between. CDR3 bases: TGTGCCAGCAGTTTAGCAGGGAGTAATGAAAAACTGTTTTTT. It specifies CASSLAGSNEKLFF.

This rearrangement joins TRBV14 to TRBJ2-7; the D call may be TRBD1 or TRBD2 (5 bases each). V lost 3 bases, J lost 2 bases, and 11 bases lay in between. Looked up from germline, CDR1 is SGHDN and CDR2 is FVKESK. This CDR3 has 14 residues. The CDR3 is CASSQGVFTYEQYF. CDR3 coding DNA: TGTGCCAGCAGCCAGGGGGTATTCACCTACGAGCAGTACTTC.

This clonotype has a single count. The chain employs TRBV29-1 and TRBJ1-5, with 7 bases lining up with TRBD1. V trimming: 4 bases; J trimming: 0 bases; junction bases outside the gene matches: 3. The CDR3 has 14 residues. Germline V lookup: CDR1 SQVTM, CDR2 ANQGSEA. In DNA form, the CDR3 reads TGCAGCGTTGCCGACAGGGATAGCAATCAGCCCCAGCATTTT. Translation gives CSVADRDSNQPQHF. The whole variable domain, remainder taken from reference TRBV29-1 and TRBJ1-5, is SAVISQKPSRDICQRGTSLTIQCQVDSQVTMMFWYRQQPGQSLTLIATANQGSEATYESGFVIDKFPISRPNLTFSTLTVSNMSPEDSSIYLCSVADRDSNQPQHFGDGTRLSIL.

The chain links TRBV9 to TRBJ2-5, with no clear D. The germline V and J ends were trimmed by 0 bases and 5 bases, with 14 bases remaining between them. CDR1 and CDR2 (germline): SGDLS, YYNGEE. The CDR3 loop spans 15 amino acids. CDR3 residues: CASSVDLHSSETQYF. DNA of the CDR3: TGTGCCAGCAGCGTAGATCTCCACTCATCCGAGACCCAGTACTTC.

This clonotype was detected once. The chain couples TRBV29-1 to TRBJ1-2; D may be TRBD1 (6 bases). This CDR3 comprises 14 residues. Germline assignment: CDR1 SQVTM and CDR2 ANQGSEA. V shed 4 bases and J shed 4 bases, with 16 bases lying between them. The CDR3 reads CSVVTRGGSYGYTF. Written as DNA, the CDR3 is TGCAGCGTTGTGACCAGGGGAGGTAGCTATGGCTACACCTTC. Combining the CDR3 with reference TRBV29-1 and TRBJ1-2 gives the whole variable domain SAVISQKPSRDICQRGTSLTIQCQVDSQVTMMFWYRQQPGQSLTLIATANQGSEATYESGFVIDKFPISRPNLTFSTLTVSNMSPEDSSIYLCSVVTRGGSYGYTFGSGTRLTVV.

The chain recombines TRBV5-6 with TRBJ2-3, with TRBD2 as a possible D gene (7 bases). V lost 0 bases to trimming and J lost 0 bases, with 14 bases between them. CDR1 and CDR2 (germline): SGHDT, YYEEEE. The length of the CDR3 is 17 residues. CDR3 DNA: TGTGCCAGCAGCTTGGAGGGCGGGGGCCCTAGCACAGATACGCAGTATTTT. It specifies CASSLEGGGPSTDTQYF.

The rearrangement links TRBV3-1 to TRBJ1-1, with D uncertain. The V end was cut by 2 bases, the J end by 2 bases, with 9 bases between. Germline lookup yields CDR1 LGHDT and CDR2 YNNKEL (reference sequence). This CDR3 spans 14 amino acids. The CDR3 loop reads CASSQQGSNTEAFF. The CDR3 DNA sequence: TGTGCCAGCAGCCAACAAGGATCAAACACTGAAGCTTTCTTT.

V and J are TRBV7-2 and TRBJ2-3, with TRBD2 identical over 8 bases. This CDR3 is 13 amino acids long. V trimming: 5 bases; J trimming: 4 bases; junction bases outside the gene matches: 2. Per germline, CDR1 SGHTA and CDR2 FQGNSA. The CDR3 DNA sequence: TGTGCCAGCAGCCCGGGGGGGTCAGATACGCAGTATTTT. As protein: CASSPGGSDTQYF.

V gene TRBV20-1 combines with J gene TRBJ2-5, with 9 bases fitting TRBD1. With 6 bases clipped from V and 9 bases from J, the junction kept 14 bases outside the gene matches. The CDR3 is made up of 14 amino acids. The germline gives CDR1 DFQATT, CDR2 SNEGSKA (reference sequence). The CDR3 region has the DNA TGCAGTGCCCCTCCTGGACAGGGGTCGGAAGCCCAGTACTTC. This sequence encodes CSAPPGQGSEAQYF.

The rearrangement joins TRBV13 to TRBJ1-6; D call uncertain. V was clipped by 3 bases and J by 7 bases, with 10 bases between them. The CDR3 is 14 residues long. Germline-derived CDR1 and CDR2 are PRHDT and FYEKMQ (reference sequence). This CDR3 reads CASSLGRSNSPLHF. In DNA form, the CDR3 reads TGTGCCAGCAGCTTGGGCAGGTCCAATTCACCCCTCCACTTT.

The V and J genes are TRBV27 and TRBJ1-1; D gene uncertain. Trimming pared 3 bases from V and 6 bases from J, leaving 17 bases between. Germline V gene sequence: CDR1 MNHEY, CDR2 SMNVEV (reference sequence). This CDR3 is 15 amino acids long. In DNA, the CDR3 is TGTGCCAGCAGTTTGAGGACCTCGTCAAACGCTGAAGCTTTCTTT. Protein product: CASSLRTSSNAEAFF.

The J gene is TRBJ2-5, the V gene TRBV11-2; D gene uncertain. The CDR3 is made up of 13 amino acids. Between the trimmed V and J ends, which lost 4 bases and 2 bases, there was a span of 8 bases. Germline V CDR1 and CDR2: SGHAT, FQNNGV. CDR3 in amino acids: CASSSSSQETQYF. CDR3 bases: TGTGCCAGCAGCTCCTCTAGTCAAGAGACCCAGTACTTC.

The rearrangement uses TRBV27 and TRBJ2-4, with 8 bases that match TRBD2. Per the germline V gene, CDR1 is MNHEY and CDR2 is SMNVEV (reference sequence). V dropped 6 bases and J dropped 4; count of bases not matched to a gene: 5. CDR3 length: 14 residues. The CDR3: CASRDGGGKNIQYF. The CDR3 DNA sequence: TGTGCCAGCAGGGACGGGGGGGGGAAAAACATTCAGTACTTC.

V gene TRBV5-1 combines with J gene TRBJ1-2; 8 nucleotides agree with TRBD1. V dropped 1 base and J dropped 13; count of bases not matched to a gene: 6. From germline, CDR1 is SGHRS and CDR2 YFSETQ. The CDR3 has 12 residues. CDR3 amino acids: CASSLRQGISTF. CDR3 bases: TGCGCCAGCAGCTTGCGACAGGGGATCTCCACCTTC.

The J gene is TRBJ1-5, the V gene TRBV30; tentatively, D is TRBD1 (6 bases). The V end lost 2 bases, the J end lost 13 bases, and 15 bases lay between the germline ends. Germline CDR1 is GTSNPN and CDR2 is SVGIG (reference sequence). This CDR3 is 12 amino acids long. The CDR3: CAWSIVRGRQHF. CDR3 nucleotides: TGTGCCTGGAGTATAGTCAGGGGCCGTCAGCATTTT. The whole variable domain, remainder taken from reference TRBV30 and TRBJ1-5, is SQTIHQWPATLVQPVGSPLSLECTVEGTSNPNLYWYRQAAGRGLQLLFYSVGIGQISSEVPQNLSASRPQDRQFILSSKKLLLSDSGFYLCAWSIVRGRQHFGDGTRLSIL.

The chain combines TRBV5-8 with TRBJ2-1; 9 bases fit TRBD1. The CDR3 loop spans 15 amino acids. Germline CDR1 SGHTS, CDR2 YDEGEE. J lost 4 bases, V lost 2 bases, and 4 bases had no gene match. The CDR3 region has the DNA TGTGCCAGCAGCTTCAGGGGACAGGGTTACAATGAGCAGTTCTTC. Its translation: CASSFRGQGYNEQFF.

The chain couples TRBV9 to TRBJ2-1; 9 positions match TRBD2. The germline V gene encodes CDR1 SGDLS and CDR2 YYNGEE. V shed 2 bases, J shed 10 bases, and the junction held 7 bases outside the gene matches. The length of the CDR3 is 14 residues. CDR3 nucleotide sequence: TGTGCCAGCAGCGTGACTAGCGGCGCGGGGGAGCAGTTCTTC. As protein: CASSVTSGAGEQFF.

In the case of this clonotype: A read error may produce the germline difference seen at one junction end. The chain carries TRBV11-2 and TRBJ2-1; tentatively, D is TRBD2 (6 bases). The CDR3 spans 16 residues. Germline V gene sequence: CDR1 SGHAT, CDR2 FQNNGV. In nucleotides, the CDR3 is TGTGCCAGCAGTTTAGTGGAGGGCGCCTCCTACAATGAGCAGTTCTTC. Amino acid sequence: CASSLVEGASYNEQFF.